The present T cell receptor (beta chain) was sequenced within a study of glioma-infiltrating T cells after dendritic cell vaccination. Study overall: Patients received three intradermal dendritic cell vaccine injections at biweekly intervals. Overall study results and limits: Complete blood and tumor specimen sets were limited to few patients.

This CDR3 is built from 14 residues. The V gene end was trimmed by 10 bases and the J gene end by 3 bases; junction bases not matched to a gene: 8. The protocol was immunoSEQ multiplex PCR, while the TCRdb copy is restricted to in-frame clones and leaves out a portion. The top ten clones hold less than 20% of a sample with fewer than 100,000 clones, approximately 90% of them seen once. As regards this clone: No antigen is known for it.

The clonotype originates from a human donor with glioblastoma. The chain carries TRBV23-1 and TRBJ2-3, with TRBD1 identical over 9 bases. TRBV23-1 qualifies as an ORF whose function is uncertain. Sample: blood, taken before dendritic cell vaccination. The CDR3, as DNA: TGCGCCACTCTTTTGGGACAGGGAACAGATACGCAGTATTTT. Its protein is CATLLGQGTDTQYF.